The 9 T cell receptor beta chains presented below share a single source sample, sequenced in a study of T cells in localized non-small cell lung cancer. Assay: immunoSEQ multiplex PCR; the TCRdb copy retains only in-frame clones and omits some. The table records under 150,000 clones, about 89% of them present only once. This specimen consisted of peripheral blood, obtained before any cancer treatment. The receptors here all came from a female donor aged 60 or older with stage I lung adenocarcinoma.

The rearrangement joins TRBV7-2 to TRBJ2-7; D gene unclear. The CDR3 consists of 13 residues. Germline CDR1 reads SGHTA; CDR2 reads FQGNSA. V gave up 3 bases and J gave up 0 bases, with 6 bases separating them. DNA of the CDR3: TGTGCCAGCAGCTTGGTTCCCTCCTACGAGCAGTACTTC. Translation: CASSLVPSYEQYF.

This chain uses TRBV5-4 with TRBJ2-7; D is uncertain. V gave up 2 bases and J gave up 7 bases, with 10 bases separating them. This CDR3 has 12 amino acids. Germline-derived CDR1 and CDR2 are SGHNT and YYREEE (reference sequence). The DNA for the CDR3 is TGTGCCAGCAGCTTTGATCGCCTAGAGCAGTACTTC. Translation: CASSFDRLEQYF.

The chain has TRBV28 and TRBJ2-7; TRBD2 aligns across 10 bases. The germline CDR1 and CDR2 sequences are MDHEN and SYDVKM. V was clipped by 7 bases and J by 9 bases; unmatched bases: 15. The CDR3 loop spans 15 amino acids. The CDR3 region is CASTVLAGPRRGQYF. CDR3 DNA: TGTGCCAGCACCGTACTAGCGGGACCCCGGCGAGGGCAGTACTTC.

This clone was seen once. V is TRBV11-2 and J is TRBJ2-1, with 11 bases aligning to TRBD2. Per germline, CDR1 SGHAT and CDR2 FQNNGV. V was clipped by 5 bases and J by 2 bases; unmatched bases: 2. The CDR3 runs 15 residues. The CDR3 region is CASSRGLAAYNEQFF. The CDR3 DNA reads as TGTGCCAGCAGCCGGGGACTAGCGGCCTACAATGAGCAGTTCTTC.

The chain is built from TRBV5-1 and TRBJ2-2; 8 nucleotides line up with TRBD2. Germline-derived CDR1 and CDR2 are SGHRS and YFSETQ. The CDR3 extends over 16 amino acids. Trimming at V came to 0 bases and at J to 2 bases, leaving 3 bases not matched to a gene. For the CDR3, the DNA is TGCGCCAGCAGCTTGGTTAGCGGGGTAAACACCGGGGAGCTGTTTTTT. This codes for CASSLVSGVNTGELFF.

The gene calls are TRBV7-3 and TRBJ1-2; D remains ambiguous. Germline V gene sequence: CDR1 SGHTA, CDR2 FQGTGA. Trimming removed 5 bases from V and 8 bases from J, with 18 bases in between. The CDR3 contains 14 residues. The CDR3 coding sequence is TGTGCCAGCAGCCGAACCCGGAGACGAGGGGGCTACACCTTC. Translated: CASSRTRRRGGYTF.

V is TRBV27 and J is TRBJ1-1; TRBD1 might be the D (6 bases). Germline V gene data show CDR1 as MNHEY and CDR2 as SMNVEV (reference sequence). V lost 5 bases to trimming and J lost 5 bases, with 15 bases between them. The CDR3 length is 14 residues. CDR3 in amino acids: CASSPGQRMTEAFF. The CDR3 DNA reads TGTGCCAGCAGTCCCGGACAGAGGATGACTGAAGCTTTCTTT.

CDR3 region: CSVGRDSGLNEQFF. CDR3 coding DNA: TGCAGCGTTGGTCGGGACTCGGGGTTGAATGAGCAGTTCTTC. The rearrangement links TRBV29-1 to TRBJ2-1; tentatively, D is TRBD2 (6 bases). Per germline, CDR1 SQVTM and CDR2 ANQGSEA. The CDR3 length is 14 residues. The germline V and J ends were trimmed by 4 bases and 7 bases, with 17 bases remaining between them.

The chain couples TRBV4-1 to TRBJ2-1, with TRBD2 matching 10 bases. This CDR3 region has 18 residues. Germline lookup yields CDR1 MGHRA and CDR2 YSYEKL. V trimming: 3 bases; J trimming: 1 base; junction bases outside the gene matches: 9. CDR3 region: CASSHLAGEFLSYNEQFF. DNA of the CDR3: TGCGCCAGCAGCCATCTAGCGGGAGAGTTCCTTTCCTACAATGAGCAGTTCTTC.